This T cell receptor beta chain is from a study of T cells after posttransplantation cyclophosphamide (dated by TCRdb to 2015 to 2016). About the investigation overall: Using TRB sequencing, the study followed how the T cell repertoire reconstituted after myeloablative bone marrow transplantation in which posttransplantation cyclophosphamide served as GVHD prophylaxis. Antigen receptor sequencing covered samples from 35 PTCy-treated patients and some 15 of their related bone marrow donors. Blood from all 30 or so PTCy patients with 1-year posttransplant specimens was subjected to TRB sequencing. TRB sequencing was also done on up to 3 additional blood samples from 2 to 5.2 years after transplant in 3 patients, and on pretransplant blood from several patients. Because TRA and TRB clonality correlated tightly in under 10 samples, later TCR analyses were limited to TRB. Public TRB sequences were checked against a database of over 3,000 sequences associated with responses to pathogens, tumor antigens, self-antigens and alloantigens. General study outcomes and caveats: Across the 45 to 55 patients, TRB clonality was highly associated with recipient CMV seropositivity and CMV reactivation, and diversity with PTCy was similar to that in the CNI/methotrexate controls. The TRB repertoires of T cells infiltrating skin or GI tract showed only limited overlap with the TRB repertoires of T cells in blood. Donor-recipient similarity was low at 1-2 months but rose over the first year, and later blood repertoires were often dominated by donor CD8+ memory clones.

Naive T cells were defined as viable CD3+CD4+ or CD3+CD8+ cells that were CCR7+CD45RA+CD45RO-CD95-CD27+CD28+. Related bone marrow donors provided peripheral blood samples on the day of marrow donation. Peripheral blood and bone marrow mononuclear cells were isolated by Ficoll-Hypaque density centrifugation and were cryopreserved. CD4+ and CD8+ T cells, including naive and memory subsets, were sorted by FACS using a FACSAria II. TRB sequencing was run on genomic DNA with either the immunoSEQ assay at survey resolution or the hsTCRB kit. On the authors' methods: The immunoSEQ software handled initial read processing, and the LymphoSeq R package was used for repertoire analyses. Clonality was calculated as 1 minus normalized Shannon entropy, and the Gini coefficient was also calculated for each TRB dataset. Phenotypes of unsorted samples were inferred by mapping TRB sequences from sorted subsets of the recipient or donor onto unsorted samples of the same recipient. As stored in TCRdb, this immuneACCESS dataset retains in-frame rearrangements with V and J assigned. A fraction of the clones does not appear; measured against another copy, unresolved V genes explain less than half of the discrepancy, and the remainder lacks a known reason. Clone size and the V and J calls come from that table; the DNA yielded D and trimming. The sample table records 25,000 to 40,000 clones; roughly nine tenths of these occur just once. 0.1% of the sample comes from the top ten.

A word on this clone: This clone's antigen is unknown. No base-level quality is on record; no much larger clone is a single base apart.

The germline V gene provides CDR1 SGHVS and CDR2 FQNEAQ. Trimmed from V: 3 bases; trimmed from J: 0 bases; junction bases lacking a gene match: 9. Spanning cysteine to phenylalanine, the CDR3 consists of 17 amino acids. Kept here is only the CDR3 DNA, which spans 51 bases and is read in frame from base 1. The clonotype was recovered from a man aged 30 to 45 in good health and a related stem cell transplant donor. Recombination linked TRBV7-8 to TRBJ1-1, with 8 bases in between that match TRBD1. Specimen: naive CD4+ T cells sorted from blood. The base sequence is TGTGCCAGCAGCTTTCTCGGCAGGGGGCGATTGAACACTGAAGCTTTCTTT. This translates into CASSFLGRGRLNTEAFF.